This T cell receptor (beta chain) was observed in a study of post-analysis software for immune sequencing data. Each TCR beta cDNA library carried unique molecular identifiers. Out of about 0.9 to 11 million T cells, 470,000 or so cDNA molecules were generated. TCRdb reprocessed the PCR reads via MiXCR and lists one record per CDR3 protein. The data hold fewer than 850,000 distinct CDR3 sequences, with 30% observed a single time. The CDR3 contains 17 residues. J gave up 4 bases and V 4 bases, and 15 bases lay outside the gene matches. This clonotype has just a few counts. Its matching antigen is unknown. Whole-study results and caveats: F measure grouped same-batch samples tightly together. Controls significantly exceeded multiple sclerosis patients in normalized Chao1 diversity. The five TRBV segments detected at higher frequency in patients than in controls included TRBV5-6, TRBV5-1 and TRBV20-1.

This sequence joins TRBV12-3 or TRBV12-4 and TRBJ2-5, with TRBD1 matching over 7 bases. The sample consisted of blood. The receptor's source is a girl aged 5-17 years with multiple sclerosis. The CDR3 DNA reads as TGTGCCAGCAGTTCCGCGCCTATAACAGGGGATGGAGAGACCCAGTACTTC. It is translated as CASSSAPITGDGETQYF.